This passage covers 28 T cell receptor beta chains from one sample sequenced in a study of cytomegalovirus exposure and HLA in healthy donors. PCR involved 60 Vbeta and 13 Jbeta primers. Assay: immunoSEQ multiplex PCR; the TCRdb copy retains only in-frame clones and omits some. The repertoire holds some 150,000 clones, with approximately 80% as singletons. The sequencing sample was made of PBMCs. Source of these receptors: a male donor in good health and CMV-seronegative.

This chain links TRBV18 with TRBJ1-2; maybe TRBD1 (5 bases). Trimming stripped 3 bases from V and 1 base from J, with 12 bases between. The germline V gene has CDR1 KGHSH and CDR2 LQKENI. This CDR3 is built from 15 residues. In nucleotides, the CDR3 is TGTGCCAGCTCACCCTCCGTCGACAGTAACTATGGCTACACCTTC. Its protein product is CASSPSVDSNYGYTF.

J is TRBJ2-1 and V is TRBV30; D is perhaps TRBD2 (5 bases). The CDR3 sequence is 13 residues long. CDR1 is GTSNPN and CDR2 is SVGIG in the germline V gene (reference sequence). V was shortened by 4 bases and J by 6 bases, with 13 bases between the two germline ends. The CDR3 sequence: CAWNPGILNEQFF. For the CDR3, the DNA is TGTGCCTGGAACCCCGGGATCCTCAATGAGCAGTTCTTC.

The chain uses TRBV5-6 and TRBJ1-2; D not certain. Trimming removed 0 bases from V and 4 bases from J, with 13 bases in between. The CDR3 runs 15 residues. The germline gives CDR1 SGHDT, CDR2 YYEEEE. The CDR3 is CASSLGALLSYGYTF. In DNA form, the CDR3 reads TGTGCCAGCAGCTTGGGCGCCCTATTGAGCTATGGCTACACCTTC.

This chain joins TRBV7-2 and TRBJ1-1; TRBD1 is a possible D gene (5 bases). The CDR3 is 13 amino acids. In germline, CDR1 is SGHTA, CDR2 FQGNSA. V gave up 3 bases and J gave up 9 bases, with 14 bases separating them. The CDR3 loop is CASSFGQAGQAFF. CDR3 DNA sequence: TGTGCCAGCAGCTTTGGGCAAGCAGGGCAAGCTTTCTTT.

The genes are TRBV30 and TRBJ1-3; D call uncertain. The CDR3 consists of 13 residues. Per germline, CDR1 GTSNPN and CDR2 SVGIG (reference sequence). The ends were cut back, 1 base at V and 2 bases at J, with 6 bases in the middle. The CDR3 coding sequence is TGTGCCTGGAGTGGGGCCACTGGAAACACCATATATTTT. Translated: CAWSGATGNTIYF.

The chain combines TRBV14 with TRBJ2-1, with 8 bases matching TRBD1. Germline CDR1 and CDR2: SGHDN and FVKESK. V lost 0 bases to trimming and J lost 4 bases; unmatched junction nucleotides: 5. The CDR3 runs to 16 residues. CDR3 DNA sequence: TGTGCCAGCAGCCAAGAGCTCAGGGGGCCTTACAATGAGCAGTTCTTC. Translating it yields CASSQELRGPYNEQFF.

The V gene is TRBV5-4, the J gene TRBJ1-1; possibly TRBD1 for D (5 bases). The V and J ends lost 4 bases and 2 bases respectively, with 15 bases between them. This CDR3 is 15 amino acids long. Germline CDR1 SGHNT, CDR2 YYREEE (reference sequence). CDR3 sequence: CASSPITDINTEAFF. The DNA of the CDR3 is TGTGCCAGCAGCCCTATCACGGACATTAACACTGAAGCTTTCTTT.

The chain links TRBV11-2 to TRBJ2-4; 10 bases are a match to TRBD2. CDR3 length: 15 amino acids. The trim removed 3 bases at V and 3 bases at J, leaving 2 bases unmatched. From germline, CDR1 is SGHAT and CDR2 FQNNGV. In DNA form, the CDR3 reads TGTGCCAGCAGCTTGTCTAGCGGGGGCAAAAACATTCAGTACTTC. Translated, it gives CASSLSSGGKNIQYF. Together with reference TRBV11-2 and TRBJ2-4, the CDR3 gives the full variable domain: EAGVAQSPRYKIIEKRQSVAFWCNPISGHATLYWYQQILGQGPKLLIQFQNNGVVDDSQLPKDRFSAERLKGVDSTLKIQPAKLEDSAVYLCASSLSSGGKNIQYFGAGTRLSVL.

CDR3 coding DNA: TGTGCCATCGGCAGGGGCTGGGACAATCAGCCCCAGCATTTT. It is translated as CAIGRGWDNQPQHF. The V and J genes are TRBV10-3 and TRBJ1-5, with TRBD1 as a possible D gene (6 bases). Germline assignment: CDR1 ENHRY and CDR2 SYGVKD. The CDR3 spans 14 residues. With 8 bases removed from V and 3 bases from J, the gap between germline ends came to 14 bases.

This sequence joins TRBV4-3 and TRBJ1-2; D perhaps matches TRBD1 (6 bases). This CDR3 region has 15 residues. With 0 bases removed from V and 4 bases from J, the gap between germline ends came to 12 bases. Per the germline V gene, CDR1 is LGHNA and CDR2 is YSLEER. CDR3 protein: CASSQEEGGGYGYTF. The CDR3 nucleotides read TGCGCCAGCAGCCAAGAAGAGGGAGGGGGCTATGGCTACACCTTC.

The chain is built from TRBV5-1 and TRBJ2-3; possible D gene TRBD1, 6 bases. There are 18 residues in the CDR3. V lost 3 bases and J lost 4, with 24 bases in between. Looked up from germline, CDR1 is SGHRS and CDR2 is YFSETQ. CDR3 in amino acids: CASSYTGTPVPHSDTQYF. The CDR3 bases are TGCGCCAGCAGCTACACCGGGACACCCGTCCCCCACTCAGATACGCAGTATTTT. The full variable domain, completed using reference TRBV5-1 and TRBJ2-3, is KAGVTQTPRYLIKTRGQQVTLSCSPISGHRSVSWYQQTPGQGLQFLFEYFSETQRNKGNFPGRFSGRQFSNSRSEMNVSTLELGDSALYLCASSYTGTPVPHSDTQYFGPGTRLTVL.

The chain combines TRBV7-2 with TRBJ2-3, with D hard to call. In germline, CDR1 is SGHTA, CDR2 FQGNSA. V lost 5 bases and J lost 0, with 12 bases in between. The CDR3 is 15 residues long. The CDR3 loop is CASSLTFLSTDTQYF. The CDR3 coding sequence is TGTGCCAGCAGCCTCACTTTTCTTAGCACAGATACGCAGTATTTT.

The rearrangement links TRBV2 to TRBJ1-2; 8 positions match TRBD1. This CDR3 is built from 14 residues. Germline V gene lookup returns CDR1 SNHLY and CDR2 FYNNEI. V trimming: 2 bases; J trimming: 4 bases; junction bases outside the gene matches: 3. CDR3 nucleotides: TGTGCCAGCAGTGAACGGGACAGGTTCTATGGCTACACCTTC. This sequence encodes CASSERDRFYGYTF.

The CDR3 DNA is TGCAGCGTTGAAGATCAGGCCAGTTCCTCCTACGAGCAGTACTTC. Residues: CSVEDQASSSYEQYF. V and J are TRBV29-1 and TRBJ2-7; D unresolved. V shed 0 bases and J shed 0 bases, with 12 bases lying between them. This CDR3 comprises 15 residues. Germline CDR1 reads SQVTM; CDR2 reads ANQGSEA.

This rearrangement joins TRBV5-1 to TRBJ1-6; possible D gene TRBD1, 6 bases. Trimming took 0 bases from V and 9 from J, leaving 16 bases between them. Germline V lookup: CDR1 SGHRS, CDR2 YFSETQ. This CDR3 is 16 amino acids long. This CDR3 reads CASSLDLGAVGSPLHF. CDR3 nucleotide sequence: TGCGCCAGCAGCTTGGATCTGGGGGCGGTGGGTTCACCCCTCCACTTT. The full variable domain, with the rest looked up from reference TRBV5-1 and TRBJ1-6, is KAGVTQTPRYLIKTRGQQVTLSCSPISGHRSVSWYQQTPGQGLQFLFEYFSETQRNKGNFPGRFSGRQFSNSRSEMNVSTLELGDSALYLCASSLDLGAVGSPLHFGNGTRLTVT.

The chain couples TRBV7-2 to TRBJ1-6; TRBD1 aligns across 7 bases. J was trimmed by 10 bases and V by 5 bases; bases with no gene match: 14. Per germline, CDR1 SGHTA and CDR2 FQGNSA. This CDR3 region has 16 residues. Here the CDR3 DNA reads TGTGCCAGCAGCCCGGCGATGACAGGGCTAGGGTCACCCCTCCACTTT. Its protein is CASSPAMTGLGSPLHF. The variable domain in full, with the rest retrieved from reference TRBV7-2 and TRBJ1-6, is GAGVSQSPSNKVTEKGKDVELRCDPISGHTALYWYRQSLGQGLEFLIYFQGNSAPDKSGLPSDRFSAERTGGSVSTLTIQRTQQEDSAVYLCASSPAMTGLGSPLHFGNGTRLTVT.

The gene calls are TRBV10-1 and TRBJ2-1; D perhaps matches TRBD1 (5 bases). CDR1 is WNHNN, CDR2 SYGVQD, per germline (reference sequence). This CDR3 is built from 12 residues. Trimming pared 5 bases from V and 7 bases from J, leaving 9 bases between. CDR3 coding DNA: TGCGCCAGCAGTTGCAAGGGGAATGAGCAGTTCTTC. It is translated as CASSCKGNEQFF.

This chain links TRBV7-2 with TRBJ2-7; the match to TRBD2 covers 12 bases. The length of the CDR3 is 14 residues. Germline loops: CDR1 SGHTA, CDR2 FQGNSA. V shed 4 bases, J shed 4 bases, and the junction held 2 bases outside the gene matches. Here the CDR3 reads CASSSSGGVYEQYF. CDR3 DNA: TGTGCCAGCAGCTCTAGCGGGGGGGTTTACGAGCAGTACTTC.

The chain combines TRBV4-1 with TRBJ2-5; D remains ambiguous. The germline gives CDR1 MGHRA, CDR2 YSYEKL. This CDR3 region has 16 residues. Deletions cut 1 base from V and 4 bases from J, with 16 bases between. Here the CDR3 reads CASSQGLVGGLETQYF. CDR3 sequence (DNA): TGCGCCAGCAGCCAAGGTTTGGTAGGTGGGCTAGAGACCCAGTACTTC.

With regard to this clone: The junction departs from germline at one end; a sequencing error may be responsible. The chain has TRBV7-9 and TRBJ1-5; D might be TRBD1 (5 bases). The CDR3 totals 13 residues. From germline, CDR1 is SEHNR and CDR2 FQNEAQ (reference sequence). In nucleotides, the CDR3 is TGTTCCAGCAGCAGTCAGGGTGGCCAGCCCCAGCATTTT. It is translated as CSSSSQGGQPQHF.

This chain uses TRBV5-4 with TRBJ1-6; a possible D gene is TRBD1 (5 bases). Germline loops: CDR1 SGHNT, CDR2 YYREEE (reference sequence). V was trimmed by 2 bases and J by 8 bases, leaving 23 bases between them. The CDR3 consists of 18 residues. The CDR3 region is CASSFSPGIGIGYSPLHF. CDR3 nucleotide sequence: TGTGCCAGCAGCTTTAGTCCAGGGATCGGCATTGGGTATTCACCCCTCCACTTT.

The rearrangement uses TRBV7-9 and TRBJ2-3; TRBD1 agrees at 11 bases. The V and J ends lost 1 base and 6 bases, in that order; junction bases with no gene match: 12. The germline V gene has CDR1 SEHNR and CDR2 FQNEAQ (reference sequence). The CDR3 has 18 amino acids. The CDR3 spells CASSLVGTGGLLLDTQYF. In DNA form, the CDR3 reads TGTGCCAGCAGCTTAGTTGGGACAGGGGGACTCTTATTGGATACGCAGTATTTT.

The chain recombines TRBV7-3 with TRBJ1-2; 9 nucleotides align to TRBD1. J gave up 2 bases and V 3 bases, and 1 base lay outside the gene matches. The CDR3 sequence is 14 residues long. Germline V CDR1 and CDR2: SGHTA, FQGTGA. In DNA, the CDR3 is TGTGCCAGCAGCTTGACAGGGGGAAACTATGGCTACACCTTC. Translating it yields CASSLTGGNYGYTF. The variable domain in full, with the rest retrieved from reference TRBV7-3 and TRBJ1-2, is GAGVSQTPSNKVTEKGKYVELRCDPISGHTALYWYRQSLGQGPEFLIYFQGTGAADDSGLPNDRFFAVRPEGSVSTLKIQRTERGDSAVYLCASSLTGGNYGYTFGSGTRLTVV.

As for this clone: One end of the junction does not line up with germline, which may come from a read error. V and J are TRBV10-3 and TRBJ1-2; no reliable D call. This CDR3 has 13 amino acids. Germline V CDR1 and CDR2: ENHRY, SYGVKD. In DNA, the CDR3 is TGTGCCATCGGCCTCTTCGGAGAGAAAGAGCCCATCTTC. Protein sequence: CAIGLFGEKEPIF.

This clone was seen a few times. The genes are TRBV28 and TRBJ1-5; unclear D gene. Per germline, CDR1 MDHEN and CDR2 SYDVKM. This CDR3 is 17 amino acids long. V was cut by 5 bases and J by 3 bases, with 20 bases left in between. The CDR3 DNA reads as TGTGCCAGCAGTCTATCGGGTACCGGAGCTCTCAATCAGCCCCAGCATTTT. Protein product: CASSLSGTGALNQPQHF.

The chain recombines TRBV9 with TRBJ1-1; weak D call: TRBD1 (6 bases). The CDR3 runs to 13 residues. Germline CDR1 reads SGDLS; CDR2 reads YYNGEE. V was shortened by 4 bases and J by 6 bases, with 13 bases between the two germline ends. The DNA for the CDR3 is TGTGCCAGCAGCTCCAGAGGGGGTTCTGAAGCTTTCTTT. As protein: CASSSRGGSEAFF.

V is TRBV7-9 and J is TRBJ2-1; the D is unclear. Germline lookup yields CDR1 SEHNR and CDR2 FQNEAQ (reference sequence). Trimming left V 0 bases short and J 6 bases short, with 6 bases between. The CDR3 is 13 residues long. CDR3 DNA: TGTGCCAGCAGCTTAGCGAGATCCAATGAGCAGTTCTTC. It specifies CASSLARSNEQFF.

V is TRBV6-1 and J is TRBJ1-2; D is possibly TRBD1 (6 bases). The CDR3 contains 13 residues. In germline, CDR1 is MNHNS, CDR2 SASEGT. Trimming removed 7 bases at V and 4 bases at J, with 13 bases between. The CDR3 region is CASNRDIGYGYTF. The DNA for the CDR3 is TGTGCCAGCAACAGGGACATAGGCTATGGCTACACCTTC.